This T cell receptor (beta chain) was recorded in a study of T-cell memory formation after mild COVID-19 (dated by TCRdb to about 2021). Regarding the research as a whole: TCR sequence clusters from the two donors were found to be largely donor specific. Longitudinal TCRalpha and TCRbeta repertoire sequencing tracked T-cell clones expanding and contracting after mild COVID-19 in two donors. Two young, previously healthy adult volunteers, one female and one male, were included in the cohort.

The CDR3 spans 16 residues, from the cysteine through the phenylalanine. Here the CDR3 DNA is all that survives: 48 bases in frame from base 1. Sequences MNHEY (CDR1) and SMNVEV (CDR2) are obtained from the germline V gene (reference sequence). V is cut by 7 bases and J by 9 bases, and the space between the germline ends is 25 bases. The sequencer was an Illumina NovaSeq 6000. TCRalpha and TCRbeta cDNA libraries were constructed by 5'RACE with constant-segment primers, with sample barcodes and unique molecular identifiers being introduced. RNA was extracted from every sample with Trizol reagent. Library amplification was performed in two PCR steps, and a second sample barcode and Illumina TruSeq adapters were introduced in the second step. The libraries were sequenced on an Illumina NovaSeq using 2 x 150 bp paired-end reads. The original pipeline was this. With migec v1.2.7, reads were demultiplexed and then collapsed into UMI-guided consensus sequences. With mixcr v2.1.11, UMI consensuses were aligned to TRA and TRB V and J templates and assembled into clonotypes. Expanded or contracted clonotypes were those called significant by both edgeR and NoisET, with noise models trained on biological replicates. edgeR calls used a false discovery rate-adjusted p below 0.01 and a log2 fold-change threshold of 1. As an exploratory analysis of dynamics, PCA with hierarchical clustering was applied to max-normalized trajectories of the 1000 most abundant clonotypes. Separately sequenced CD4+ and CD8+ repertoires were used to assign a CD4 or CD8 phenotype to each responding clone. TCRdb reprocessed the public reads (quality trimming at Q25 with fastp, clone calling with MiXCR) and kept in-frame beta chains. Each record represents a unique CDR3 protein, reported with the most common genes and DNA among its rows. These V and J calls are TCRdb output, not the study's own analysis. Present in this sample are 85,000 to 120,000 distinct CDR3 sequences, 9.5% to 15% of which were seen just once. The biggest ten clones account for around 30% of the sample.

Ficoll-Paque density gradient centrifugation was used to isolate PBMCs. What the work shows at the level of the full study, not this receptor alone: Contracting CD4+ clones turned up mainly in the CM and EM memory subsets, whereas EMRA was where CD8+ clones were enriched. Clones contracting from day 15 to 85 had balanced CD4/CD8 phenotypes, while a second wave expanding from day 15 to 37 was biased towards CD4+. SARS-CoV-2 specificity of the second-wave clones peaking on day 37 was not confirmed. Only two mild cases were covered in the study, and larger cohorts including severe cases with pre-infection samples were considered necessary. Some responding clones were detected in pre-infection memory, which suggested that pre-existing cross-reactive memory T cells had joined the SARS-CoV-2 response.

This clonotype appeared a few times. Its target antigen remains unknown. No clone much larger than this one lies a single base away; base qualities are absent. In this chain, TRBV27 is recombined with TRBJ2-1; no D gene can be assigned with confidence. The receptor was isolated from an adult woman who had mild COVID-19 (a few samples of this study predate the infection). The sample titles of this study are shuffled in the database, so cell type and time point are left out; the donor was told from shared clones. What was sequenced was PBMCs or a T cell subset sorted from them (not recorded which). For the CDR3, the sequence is CASTPEMSASWSEQFF. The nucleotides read TGTGCCAGCACCCCCGAAATGAGCGCGAGCTGGAGTGAGCAGTTCTTC.